The 12 T cell receptor beta chains reported below all come from one sample, sequenced in a study of regulatory T cells in long-lasting Graves disease. Time point noted: newly diagnosed GD, antithyroid drugs for less than 3 months. Scientists built the TCR library using RNA that was extracted from PBMCs. CDR3 regions were amplified by Arm-PCR using iRepertoire HTBI primers to build TCR beta libraries. MiXCR, applied by TCRdb to the multiplex PCR reads, yields one record per CDR3 protein. The data contain more than 300,000 distinct CDR3 sequences, roughly 17% of them singletons. These records were also assigned to another study, of T cells in Graves' hyperthyroidism and ophthalmopathy.

Material: peripheral blood mononuclear cells (PBMCs), obtained at new diagnosis, from a patient treated with antithyroid drugs. All receptors come from a young woman with Graves disease.

This clonotype appeared a few times. One junction end does not reproduce the germline sequence, and a read error may be involved. The chain is built from TRBV5-1 and TRBJ1-2; no clear D. The V gene's germline CDR1 is SGHRS and CDR2 YFSETQ. The CDR3 has 11 amino acids. This CDR3 reads CASSRAHGYTF. In DNA form, the CDR3 reads TGTGCCAGCAGCCGGGCGCACGGGTACACCTTC.

V usage is TRBV6-2 or TRBV6-3 and J usage is TRBJ1-3, with D perhaps matching TRBD1 (6 bases). Trimming shortened V by 2 bases and J by 3 bases, and 17 bases separated the two germline ends. Per germline, CDR1 MNHEY and CDR2 SVGEGT. This CDR3 is 17 amino acids long. CDR3 protein: CASSYLNSGDRGNTIYF. CDR3 DNA: TGTGCCAGCAGTTACCTCAATTCAGGGGATCGTGGAAACACCATATATTTT.

This clonotype was observed many times. The rearrangement links TRBV7-2 to TRBJ1-5; tentatively, D is TRBD1 (6 bases). Germline V gene lookup returns CDR1 SGHTA and CDR2 FQGNSA. Trimming shortened V by 3 bases and J by 6 bases, and 12 bases separated the two germline ends. The CDR3 is 14 residues long. The CDR3 nucleotides read TGTGCCAGCAGCTTCCCCGGGACACGTCAGCCCCAGCATTTT. Translation: CASSFPGTRQPQHF.

In this sample, this clonotype turned up many times. V is TRBV9 and J is TRBJ1-1; D perhaps matches TRBD1 (6 bases). Trimming left V 0 bases short and J 2 bases short, with 20 bases between. Germline V gene data show CDR1 as SGDLS and CDR2 as YYNGEE. This CDR3 has 18 amino acids. The chain's CDR3 is CASSVDGGAGAGNTEAFF. CDR3 bases: TGTGCCAGCAGCGTAGACGGCGGGGCAGGGGCAGGTAACACTGAAGCTTTCTTT. The entire variable domain, with the rest obtained from reference TRBV9 and TRBJ1-1, is as follows: DSGVTQTPKHLITATGQRVTLRCSPRSGDLSVYWYQQSLDQGLQFLIQYYNGEERAKGNILERFSAQQFPDLHSELNLSSLELGDSALYFCASSVDGGAGAGNTEAFFGQGTRLTVV.

Many counts were recorded for this clonotype. This chain uses TRBV3-1 with TRBJ1-6; D unresolved. Trimming took off 0 bases at V and 9 bases at J, with 15 bases between the two ends. This CDR3 region has 16 residues. Germline V gene lookup returns CDR1 LGHDT and CDR2 YNNKEL (reference sequence). DNA of the CDR3: TGTGCCAGCAGCCAAGATCGCTCCCCGATAGGTTCACCCCTCCACTTT. Translated, it gives CASSQDRSPIGSPLHF.

For this clonotype: One base separates it from a far larger clone, so it is likely a read error. The chain is built from TRBV5-4 and TRBJ2-7, with D possibly being TRBD1 (5 bases). Germline values: CDR1 SGHNT, CDR2 YYREEE (reference sequence). The CDR3 runs to 14 residues. CDR3 amino acids: CASNPGISSYEQYF. CDR3 in DNA: TGCGCCAGCAACCCAGGGATAAGCTCCTACGAGCAGTACTTC.

This clonotype has ten or more counts. The chain employs TRBV28 and TRBJ2-3; D gene uncertain. Germline values: CDR1 MDHEN, CDR2 SYDVKM. The ends were cut back, 3 bases at V and 5 bases at J, with 12 bases in the middle. The CDR3 spans 14 residues. The CDR3 here is CASSLRPGVDTQYF. CDR3 bases: TGTGCCAGCAGTTTGCGGCCAGGAGTAGATACGCAGTATTTT.

This clonotype was seen ten or more times. The chain links TRBV12-3 or TRBV12-4 to TRBJ2-7, with D perhaps assigned TRBD1 or TRBD2 (6 bases each). V was cut by 6 bases and J by 13 bases, with 19 bases left in between. This CDR3 has 12 residues. The CDR3 is CASSPGHGGPYF. CDR3 in DNA: TGTGCCAGCAGCCCGGGACACGGGGGCCCTTACTTC.

This clonotype was counted a few times. The V call is TRBV7-9, the J call TRBJ1-2, with D hard to call. The V end was cut by 4 bases, the J end by 8 bases, with 17 bases between. Germline loops: CDR1 SEHNR, CDR2 FQNEAQ (reference sequence). The CDR3 consists of 14 residues. The CDR3 coding sequence is TGTGCCAGCAGCTCTGAGGGCAGTGGTAACGGCTACACCTTC. Protein sequence: CASSSEGSGNGYTF.

This rearrangement joins TRBV5-5 to TRBJ1-3; TRBD1 is a possible D gene (5 bases). The CDR3 contains 16 residues. V lost 2 bases, J lost 0 bases, and 12 bases lay in between. Germline V CDR1 and CDR2: SGHKS, YYEKEE (reference sequence). The CDR3 DNA reads TGTGCCAGCAGCTTTCTCGGGGCCCTCTCTGGAAACACCATATATTTT. It encodes CASSFLGALSGNTIYF.

This clonotype was detected a few times. The chain recombines TRBV15 with TRBJ1-2, with TRBD1 as a possible D gene (5 bases). The germline gives CDR1 LNHNV, CDR2 YYDKDF (reference sequence). The CDR3 is 12 residues long. The V end was cut by 0 bases, the J end by 8 bases, with 7 bases between. The CDR3 bases are TGTGCCACCAGCAGAGACAGGGAAGGCTACACCTTC. Amino acids: CATSRDREGYTF.

The rearrangement links TRBV19 to TRBJ2-3, with 13 bases fitting TRBD2. This CDR3 has 17 amino acids. From germline, CDR1 is LNHDA and CDR2 SQIVND (reference sequence). With 4 bases clipped from V and 4 bases from J, the junction kept 8 bases outside the gene matches. This CDR3 reads CASSKWGLAGFADTQYF. As DNA, the CDR3 is TGTGCCAGTAGTAAATGGGGACTAGCGGGGTTTGCAGATACGCAGTATTTT.